This T cell receptor (beta chain) was documented in a study of blood T cell repertoires in COVID-19. Background on the study: PBMCs, B-cell-depleted T cells, or T cells were the source of the cDNA or gDNA that made up the material.

The authors' processing: Reference gene primer amplification gave nucleated cell count estimates. Measured with immunoSEQ multiplex PCR; TCRdb has only the in-frame clones, and not every one. The D gene and trimming were derived from the DNA, and the V and J assignments and clone size from that table. The top ten clones hold around 3% of a sample with 45,000 to 60,000 clones, around 93% of them seen once. The length of the CDR3 is 18 residues. Germline trimming cut 2 bases from V and 4 bases from J; bases unmatched to any gene: 11. Germline V lookup: CDR1 SGHRS, CDR2 YFSETQ. The specimen was peripheral blood. The chain uses TRBV5-1 and TRBJ2-3; 12 bases match TRBD2. This receptor was obtained from a man in his fifties with acute or convalescent COVID-19. CDR3 in DNA: TGCGCCAGCAGCTTTCTGGCTAGCGGGGGGGCCGGGGCAGATACGCAGTATTTT. It yields the protein CASSFLASGGAGADTQYF.